This record concerns one T cell receptor (beta chain) sequence. Its matching antigen is unknown. The CDR3 totals 15 residues. Germline values: CDR1 SGHKS, CDR2 YYEKEE (reference sequence). V shed 0 bases and J 2 bases; nucleotides not matched to a gene: 5. Each CDR3 protein is one row after TCRdb ran MiXCR on the 5' RACE reads. The sample lists under 300,000 distinct CDR3 sequences; roughly 18% were seen once. This sample stems from a study of CD8 T cells in ankylosing spondylitis. Study outcomes and limitations: Some of the motif variants had earlier been found in reactive arthritis patients' fluid and blood.

The chain couples TRBV5-5 to TRBJ2-7; TRBD2 agrees at 7 bases. Specimen: blood, either unsorted or a sorted T cell fraction (not recorded which). The receptor's source is a male donor with ankylosing spondylitis or in good health (not recorded which). CDR3 bases: TGTGCCAGCAGCTTGGTTCGGGAGGACACCTACGAGCAGTACTTC. Residues: CASSLVREDTYEQYF. Combining the CDR3 with reference TRBV5-5 and TRBJ2-7 gives the whole variable domain DAGVTQSPTHLIKTRGQQVTLRCSPISGHKSVSWYQQVLGQGPQFIFQYYEKEERGRGNFPDRFSARQFPNYSSELNVNALLLGDSALYLCASSLVREDTYEQYFGPGTRLTVT.